The T cell receptor (beta chain) described here comes from a study of blood T cells in healthy people across ages (dated by TCRdb to the mid-2010s). Regarding the research as a whole: Template switching captured roughly one uniquely barcoded TCR beta cDNA molecule per two T cells in model experiments. Using deep sequencing normalized with unique cDNA molecular identifiers, the study measured how TCR beta repertoire diversity changes with age. Donors were grouped into four age groups: young (average roughly 16 years), middle-aged (39), aged (62) and long-lived (around 82). To avoid experimental bias, donors of different ages were spread randomly across the sequencing lanes. Two additional independent replicas of 1 million unique cDNA reads from the same blood draw were analyzed for two donors (one aged 18 to 30 and one aged 80 or older). What the authors observed across the whole study: Compared with the aged group, more naive CD4+ T cells, fewer expanded clones and increased TCR diversity were shown by the long-lived group, suggesting age selection. The CMV infection status of donors was not known, potentially confounding age-related changes in expanded clonotypes. There was a strong correlation between observed TCR beta diversity and the percentage of naive T cells measured by flow cytometry. Bulk unsorted PBMC profiling prevented conclusive comparison of naive and antigen-experienced compartments. Observed TCR beta diversity per million T cells fell roughly linearly with age, and a significant reduction was already apparent by age approximately 40. Estimates of total diversity from one million sequenced T cells were regarded as lower bounds and underestimates.

Receptors were amplified or captured by 5' RACE. The data were produced on an Illumina HiSeq 2500. A second PCR of roughly 6 to 12 cycles was performed with a sample-barcoded 5' primer and a J-beta primer mix. A template-switch 5' adaptor carrying 12 random nucleotides introduced a unique molecular identifier onto each TCR beta cDNA molecule. At least 2.5 million CDR3-containing paired-end reads were obtained from each sample. The Mint cDNA synthesis kit, primed by a TRBC-specific oligonucleotide, was used to synthesize first-strand cDNA from all RNA. After uracil-DNA glycosylase treatment, a first 18-cycle PCR used universal primers M1SS and BC2_uni_R on all cDNA. The original methods were these. Normalization of each sample was performed by random selection of 1 million high-quality reads, each carrying a distinct molecular identifier. Reads sharing molecular identifiers were discarded rather than binned into consensus sequences. CDR3 identification, clonotype clustering and error correction used MiTCR with a Q25 quality threshold and the strictest error-elimination algorithm. Lower-bound total TCR beta diversity was estimated with a nonparametric unseen species model using Euler transformation. TCRdb reanalyzed the raw reads on its own, using fastp at Q25 for trimming and MiXCR for clone calling, and kept in-frame beta chains. Rows matching on CDR3 protein sequence are summarized as one entry with the most common DNA and genes. The V and J calls and clone size are TCRdb's, not the authors'. The sample table holds about 680,000 distinct CDR3 sequences, of which around 45% were seen once. The top ten constitute around a third of the sample.

Turning to this clonotype: This receptor's antigen is unknown. Per-base quality was not reported, and no clone a single base away is much larger than it.

CDR1 is given as SGHTA and CDR2 as FQGNSA, both from the germline V gene. The trim is 5 bases for V and 4 bases for J, with a gap of 8 bases between the germline ends. The CDR3, from cysteine to phenylalanine, totals 13 residues. Only the CDR3 DNA is retained, 39 bases long and in frame from the first base. Systemically healthy Caucasian individuals from Russia, 35 to 50 in total and aged about 6 to 100 years, were included as donors. About 9.8 milliliters of peripheral blood were drawn from each donor into EDTA-treated Vacutainer tubes. PBMCs were isolated by Ficoll-Paque density-gradient centrifugation, with at least 7 million obtained per sample. Total RNA was extracted from PBMCs with Trizol reagent, with at least 6 micrograms obtained per sample. Naive CD45RAhigh/CD27high T cell percentages were measured by flow cytometry on a PBMC aliquot from every donor.

Source material: blood. This receptor was taken from an older woman in good health. Recombination linked TRBV7-2 to TRBJ2-2; the D gene assignment is ambiguous. The nucleotide sequence reads TGTGCCAGCAGCGTACGGCGCACCGGGGAGCTGTTTTTT. Translation gives CASSVRRTGELFF.